The rows below give T cell receptor beta chains drawn from one sample of a study of response to subunit inactivated influenza vaccine. TCRdb reprocessed the RT-PCR reads via MiXCR and lists one record per CDR3 protein. The sample shows around 530,000 distinct CDR3 sequences, 12% of them seen only once. The sequenced sample was PBMCs from blood, obtained on the day of vaccination. These receptors were obtained from a man aged 45-60 years who received an inactivated influenza vaccine. Both conserved end residues are part of each CDR3. A D gene is named only where the DNA matches it firmly.

v_gene | d_gene | CDR3aa
TRBV12-3/TRBV12-4 | . | CASSDGPTQYF
TRBV28 | TRBD1 | CASRDLRGQILGSQYF
TRBV20-1 | . | CSAPDGGSYNEQFF
TRBV20-1 | . | CSAIRGIGETQYF
TRBV20-1 | TRBD2 | CSAPGTSGRLSYNEHFF
TRBV7-9 | . | CASAPPVRQAETQYF
TRBV24-1 | . | CATSSRSGGLDEQYF
TRBV27 | TRBD1 | CASSPRDSSEAFF
TRBV9 | . | CASSGTADSNQETQYF
TRBV7-2 | . | CASSLAQYGLLTYEQYF
TRBV27 | . | CASSLSGGALFEQYF
TRBV21-1 | . | CASSKGGTGSQTQYF
TRBV20-1 | TRBD2 | CSASGEAGWNTGELFF
TRBV4-1 | TRBD2 | CASSHGGAPGELFF
TRBV15 | TRBD2 | CATSRTVRGLAGNEQFF
TRBV4-2 | TRBD2 | CASSQDRASGSTDTQYF
TRBV6-1 | . | CASSPSGGFGEKLFF
TRBV5-1 | . | CASSLVGGSTEAFF
TRBV7-9 | . | CASSYPPGHRGHNEQFF
TRBV28 | TRBD2 | CASSLSGGHTGELYF
TRBV20-1 | TRBD2 | CSAPRTSGNYNEQFF
TRBV6-2/TRBV6-3 | . | CASSQEKNIQYF
TRBV7-9 | TRBD1 | CASSLVGTGTTGELFF
TRBV12-3/TRBV12-4 | . | CASSPADRNNEQFF
TRBV4-3 | TRBD2 | CASSQDLRTSAHNEQFF
TRBV29-1 | . | CSVDSGPYEQYF
TRBV10-3 | . | CAISESQKPGAYEQYF
TRBV7-2 | . | CASSLGLSSYEQYF
TRBV3-1 | . | CASSPKSRLSLGHTDTQYF
TRBV6-5 | . | CASSYREPNEKLFF
TRBV30 | TRBD1 | CAWSVQGYGYTF
TRBV10-3 | TRBD1 | CAISLTGANTGELFF
TRBV7-2 | . | CASSLDVASPEQYF
TRBV19 | TRBD1 | CASDLGGSTGELFF
TRBV12-3/TRBV12-4 | . | CASSPGAGLNTGELFF
TRBV5-1 | TRBD2 | CASSHPGLAGETDTQYF
TRBV7-8 | TRBD2 | CASSPQGGRAFVETQYF
TRBV12-3/TRBV12-4 | TRBD1 | CASSMTGETEAFF
TRBV5-1 | TRBD2 | CASSWEGAKNIQYF
TRBV10-2 | . | CASSVRGWTEAFF